This TCR beta chain was identified during a study of shared clonotypes between healthy human individuals. CD45RA-negative memory and CD45RA+ naive subsets were split from the CD4+ cells. This clone has a single count. Additional DNA sequences in this sample encode the identical CDR3. TCRdb keeps only in-frame clones here, not all; method: immunoSEQ multiplex PCR. The sample has 1.6 million or so clones, less than 99% seen once; the top ten hold around 0.33%. CDR3 length equals 13 residues. CDR1 SGHRS and CDR2 YFSETQ come from the germline V gene. V dropped 4 bases and J dropped 5 bases, with 9 bases sitting between them.

The sequenced material came from naive CD4+ T cells sorted from blood. Indicated subset: CD45RA+ positively selected. The rearrangement joins TRBV5-1 to TRBJ2-2; D is perhaps TRBD2 (5 bases). This TCR was sampled from a man aged 25 to 45 in good health. Here the CDR3 reads CASSRRGTGELFF. CDR3 bases: TGCGCCAGCAGCCGGCGAGGGACCGGGGAGCTGTTTTTT. The variable domain in full, with the rest retrieved from reference TRBV5-1 and TRBJ2-2, is KAGVTQTPRYLIKTRGQQVTLSCSPISGHRSVSWYQQTPGQGLQFLFEYFSETQRNKGNFPGRFSGRQFSNSRSEMNVSTLELGDSALYLCASSRRGTGELFFGEGSRLTVL.